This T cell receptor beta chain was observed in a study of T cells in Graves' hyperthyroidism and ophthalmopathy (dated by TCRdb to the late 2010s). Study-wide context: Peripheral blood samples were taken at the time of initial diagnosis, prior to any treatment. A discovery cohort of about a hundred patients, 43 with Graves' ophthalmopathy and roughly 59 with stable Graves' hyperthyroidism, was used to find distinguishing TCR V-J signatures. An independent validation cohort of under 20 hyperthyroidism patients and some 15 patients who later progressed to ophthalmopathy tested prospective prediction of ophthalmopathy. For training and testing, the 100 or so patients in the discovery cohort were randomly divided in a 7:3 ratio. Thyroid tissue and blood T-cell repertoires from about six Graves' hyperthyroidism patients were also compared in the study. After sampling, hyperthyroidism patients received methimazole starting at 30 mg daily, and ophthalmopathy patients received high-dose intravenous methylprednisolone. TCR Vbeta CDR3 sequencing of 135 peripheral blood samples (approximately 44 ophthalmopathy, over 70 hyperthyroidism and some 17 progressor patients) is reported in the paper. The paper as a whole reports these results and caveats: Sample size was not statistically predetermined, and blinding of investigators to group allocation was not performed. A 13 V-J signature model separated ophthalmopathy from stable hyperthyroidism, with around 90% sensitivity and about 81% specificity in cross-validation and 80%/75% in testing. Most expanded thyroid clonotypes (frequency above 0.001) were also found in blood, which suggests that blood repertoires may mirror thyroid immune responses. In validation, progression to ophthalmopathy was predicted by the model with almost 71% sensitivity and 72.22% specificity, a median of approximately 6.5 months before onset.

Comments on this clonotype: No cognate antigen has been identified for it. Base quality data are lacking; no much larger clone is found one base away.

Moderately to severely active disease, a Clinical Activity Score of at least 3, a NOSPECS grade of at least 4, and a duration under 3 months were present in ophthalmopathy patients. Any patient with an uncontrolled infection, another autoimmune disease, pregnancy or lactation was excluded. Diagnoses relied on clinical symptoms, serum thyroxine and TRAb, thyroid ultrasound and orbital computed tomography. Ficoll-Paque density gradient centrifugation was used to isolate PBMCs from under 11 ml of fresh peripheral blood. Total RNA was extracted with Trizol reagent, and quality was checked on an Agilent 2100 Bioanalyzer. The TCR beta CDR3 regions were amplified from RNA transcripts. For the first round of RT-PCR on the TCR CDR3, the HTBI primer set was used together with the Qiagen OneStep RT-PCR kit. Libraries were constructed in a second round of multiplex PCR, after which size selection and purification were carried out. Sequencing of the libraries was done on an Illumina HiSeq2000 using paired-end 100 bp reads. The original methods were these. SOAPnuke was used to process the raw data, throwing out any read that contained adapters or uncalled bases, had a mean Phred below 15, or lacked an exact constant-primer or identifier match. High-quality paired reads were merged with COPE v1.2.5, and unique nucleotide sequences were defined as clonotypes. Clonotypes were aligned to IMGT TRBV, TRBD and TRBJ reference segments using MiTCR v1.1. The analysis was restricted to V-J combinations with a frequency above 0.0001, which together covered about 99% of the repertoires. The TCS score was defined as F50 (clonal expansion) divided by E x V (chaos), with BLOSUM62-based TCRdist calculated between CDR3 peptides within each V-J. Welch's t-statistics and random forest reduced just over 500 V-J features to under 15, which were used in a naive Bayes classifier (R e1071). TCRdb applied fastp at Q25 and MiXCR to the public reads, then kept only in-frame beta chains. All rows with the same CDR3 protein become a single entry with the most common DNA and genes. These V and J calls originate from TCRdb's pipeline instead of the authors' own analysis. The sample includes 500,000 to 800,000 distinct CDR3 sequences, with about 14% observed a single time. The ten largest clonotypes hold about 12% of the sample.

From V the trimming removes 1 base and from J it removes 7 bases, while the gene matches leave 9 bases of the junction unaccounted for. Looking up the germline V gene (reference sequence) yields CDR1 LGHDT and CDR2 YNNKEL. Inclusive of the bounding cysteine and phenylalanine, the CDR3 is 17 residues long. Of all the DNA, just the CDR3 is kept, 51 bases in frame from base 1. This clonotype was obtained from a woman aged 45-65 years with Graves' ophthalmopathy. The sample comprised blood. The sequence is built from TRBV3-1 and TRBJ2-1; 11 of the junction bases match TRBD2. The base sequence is TGTGCCAGCAGCCAAGGGGTCCTAGCGGGAGGTGGGAATGAGCAGTTCTTC. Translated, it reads CASSQGVLAGGGNEQFF.